The T cell receptor (beta chain) described here comes from a study of shared clonotypes between healthy human individuals. Germline V gives CDR1 MGHDK, CDR2 SYGVNS. Trimming took off 1 base at V and 1 base at J, with 14 bases between the two ends. The CDR3 spans 17 residues. General study results and limits: Clonotype sharing among donors, it was expected, would be affected by sequencing depth. The study generally estimated greater richness for naive than memory subsets.

Deep-level assay runs were performed. TCRdb's copy holds only in-frame clones and misses some; the assay was immunoSEQ multiplex PCR. The sample has around 100,000 clones; roughly 70% are singletons. Healthy adults negative for HIV, lacking recent acute infections or vaccinations, served as donors. Of note for this clone: Antigen specificity is unknown.

The sequencing sample was made of memory CD8+ T cells sorted from blood. Sample subset: CD45RO+ cells pooled with CCR7-negative TemRA cells. The source is a woman aged 25 to 39 in good health. The chain employs TRBV25-1 and TRBJ2-1; D may be TRBD2 (6 bases). This chain's CDR3 is CASSEFGGRISYNEQFF. The DNA for the CDR3 is TGTGCCAGCAGTGAATTTGGGGGGAGGATTTCCTACAATGAGCAGTTCTTC.